These 30 T cell receptor beta chains were sequenced from one sample in a study of Graves' ophthalmopathy and Graves' hyperthyroidism (dated by TCRdb to 2017 to 2018). Sequencer: Illumina HiSeq 2000. For repertoire sequencing, TCR beta CDR3 regions were amplified from RNA transcripts. The first round was an RT-PCR using HTBI primers with the Qiagen OneStep RT-PCR kit, and this first round was followed by a second-round multiplex PCR, then size selection and purification. TCRdb cleaned the public reads at Q25 with fastp, built clones with MiXCR and kept in-frame beta chains. Entries that share a CDR3 protein sequence are merged under the most common genes and DNA. Across this sample there are hundreds of thousands of distinct CDR3 sequences, with 20% to 25% seen only once. Roughly 6.9% of the sample lies in the top ten. The sequenced material came from peripheral blood. Every receptor here comes from a woman in her late teens or twenties with stable Graves' hyperthyroidism. Some clones in this sample may be carry-over from other donors' samples. Donor details come from another sample of the same person, matched by shared clones.

This clonotype was observed at least ten times. The V call is TRBV10-2, the J call TRBJ1-5; 7 bases are a match to TRBD1. Germline V gene lookup returns CDR1 WSHSY and CDR2 SAAADI. The ends lost 7 bases at V and 2 bases at J; junction bases unmatched: 5. CDR3 length: 14 amino acids. The CDR3 DNA follows: TGCGCCAGCAACAGACAGGGTGGCAATCAGCCCCAGCATTTT. Translated: CASNRQGGNQPQHF.

This clonotype was observed many times. This chain links TRBV20-1 with TRBJ1-1; tentatively, D is TRBD1 (6 bases). Trimming stripped 3 bases from V and 5 bases from J, with 13 bases between. The CDR3 length is 13 residues. Germline V gene sequence: CDR1 DFQATT, CDR2 SNEGSKA (reference sequence). CDR3 sequence (DNA): TGCAGTGCTAGGGGGGGCTCGGAAACTGAAGCTTTCTTT. Its protein is CSARGGSETEAFF.

This clonotype was counted ten times or more. J is TRBJ2-6 and V is TRBV12-3 or TRBV12-4; D is ambiguous. Trimming pared 8 bases from V and 0 bases from J, leaving 11 bases between. The CDR3 extends over 15 amino acids. CDR3 residues: CASLPRSSGANVLTF. CDR3 DNA: TGTGCCAGCCTACCACGCAGCTCTGGGGCCAACGTCCTGACTTTC.

This clonotype was detected only once. The chain couples TRBV20-1 to TRBJ1-2; D remains ambiguous. The V gene lost 0 bases and the J gene lost 0 bases, with 17 bases spanning the gap. The CDR3 contains 17 residues. CDR1 DFQATT and CDR2 SNEGSKA come from the germline V gene (reference sequence). The CDR3 here is CSARDNAAQASNYGYTF. The CDR3 DNA reads as TGCAGTGCTAGAGATAACGCCGCCCAGGCCTCTAACTATGGCTACACCTTC.

This clonotype occurred a few times. CDR3 in DNA: TGCGCCAGCAGCTTGGATGGTGACAGGGTGAGGGGCTACACCTTC. This translates into CASSLDGDRVRGYTF. V gene TRBV5-1 combines with J gene TRBJ1-2; 7 bases are shared with TRBD1. The CDR3 extends over 15 amino acids. CDR1 is SGHRS, CDR2 YFSETQ, per germline. J was trimmed by 8 bases and V by 0 bases; bases with no gene match: 10.

The rearrangement joins TRBV27 to TRBJ2-7; TRBD2 aligns across 10 bases. Germline lookup yields CDR1 MNHEY and CDR2 SMNVEV (reference sequence). This CDR3 contains 16 residues. Losses at the gene ends were 4 bases for V and 6 bases for J; bases not matched to a gene: 12. The CDR3 DNA reads TGTGCCAGCAGTTCAATTAGCGGGAGGTCCCTAGGCGAGCAGTACTTC. Translation: CASSSISGRSLGEQYF.

This clonotype was seen repeatedly, ten times or more. The rearrangement uses TRBV15 and TRBJ1-5; maybe TRBD1 (6 bases). Trimming pared 4 bases from V and 7 bases from J, leaving 17 bases between. Germline V CDR1 and CDR2: LNHNV, YYDKDF (reference sequence). This CDR3 contains 15 residues. The chain's CDR3 is CATSTGAREGQPQHF. CDR3 nucleotides: TGTGCCACCAGCACGGGGGCGCGCGAGGGGCAGCCCCAGCATTTT.

As for this clonotype: This sequence may be a read error, since a much larger clone differs from it by one base. The chain links TRBV12-3 or TRBV12-4 to TRBJ1-5; D call uncertain. The CDR3 consists of 12 residues. Trimming removed 3 bases at V and 6 bases at J, with 6 bases between. CDR3 coding DNA: TGTGCCAGCAGTTTGACCCTTCAGCCCCAGCATTTT. Translated, it gives CASSLTLQPQHF.

The CDR3 region has the DNA TGTGCCAGCTCACCACCGGGGGCTAATTACGAGCAGTACTTC. It codes for CASSPPGANYEQYF. This sequence joins TRBV18 and TRBJ2-7; TRBD1 might be the D (6 bases). The CDR3 extends over 14 amino acids. V dropped 0 bases and J dropped 4 bases, with 10 bases sitting between them. Germline V gene lookup returns CDR1 KGHSH and CDR2 LQKENI.

This clonotype came up many times. This chain uses TRBV19 with TRBJ1-1; the match to TRBD1 covers 9 bases. CDR1 and CDR2 (germline): LNHDA, SQIVND (reference sequence). The CDR3 contains 18 residues. Losses at the gene ends were 6 bases for V and 1 base for J; bases not matched to a gene: 15. The CDR3 sequence is CASSSPNRGRGRNTEAFF. The CDR3 DNA reads as TGTGCCAGTAGCTCTCCGAACAGGGGGCGCGGTAGGAACACTGAAGCTTTCTTT. The full variable domain, in which reference TRBV19 and TRBJ1-1 provide the parts outside the CDR3, is DGGITQSPKYLFRKEGQNVTLSCEQNLNHDAMYWYRQDPGQGLRLIYYSQIVNDFQKGDIAEGYSVSREKKESFPLTVTSAQKNPTAFYLCASSSPNRGRGRNTEAFFGQGTRLTVV.

This clonotype occurred many times. Only one base separates this from a far larger clonotype, so it likely reflects a read error. The chain uses TRBV27 and TRBJ1-1; D not resolved. CDR3 size: 13 residues. Germline CDR1 MNHEY, CDR2 SMNVEV (reference sequence). The CDR3 protein is CASSLSLNTEACF. For the CDR3, the DNA is TGTGCCAGCAGTTTATCGTTGAACACTGAAGCTTGCTTT.

The genes are TRBV11-2 and TRBJ2-2; D unclear. V was shortened by 7 bases and J by 2 bases, with 17 bases between the two germline ends. Germline V gives CDR1 SGHAT, CDR2 FQNNGV. The CDR3 sequence is 16 residues long. The CDR3 protein is CASTPTLRQNTGELFF. DNA for the CDR3: TGTGCCAGCACCCCAACCTTGCGGCAAAACACCGGGGAGCTGTTTTTT.

This clonotype was found many times. The chain combines TRBV6-5 with TRBJ1-1; possible D gene TRBD1, 5 bases. The V gene's germline CDR1 is MNHEY and CDR2 SVGAGI. V shed 0 bases and J shed 5 bases, with 16 bases lying between them. This CDR3 contains 16 residues. This CDR3 reads CASSYSIRGRGTEAFF. As DNA, the CDR3 is TGTGCCAGCAGTTACTCGATTCGCGGACGGGGGACTGAAGCTTTCTTT.

This clonotype was seen more than once but under ten times. The rearrangement links TRBV2 to TRBJ2-3, with 8 bases lining up with TRBD2. This CDR3 region has 15 residues. Trimming removed 3 bases from V and 2 bases from J; junction bases left unmatched: 4. Per germline, CDR1 SNHLY and CDR2 FYNNEI. This CDR3 reads CASSDRLAITDTQYF. The CDR3 DNA sequence: TGTGCCAGCAGTGACCGACTAGCGATCACAGATACGCAGTATTTT.

This clonotype was observed many times. This rearrangement joins TRBV19 to TRBJ1-6; the D gene is possibly TRBD1 (6 bases). The CDR3 runs to 17 residues. V lost 3 bases to trimming and J lost 5 bases, with 17 bases between them. The germline V gene has CDR1 LNHDA and CDR2 SQIVND (reference sequence). CDR3 nucleotide sequence: TGTGCCAGTAGTATGGCGGGACAAAGGGGCCATAATTCACCCCTCCACTTT. Translated: CASSMAGQRGHNSPLHF.

This clonotype occurred many times. V usage is TRBV19 and J usage is TRBJ1-1; 10 bases match TRBD1. Trimming took 7 bases from V and 4 from J; bases not matched to a gene: 6. The CDR3 is made up of 14 amino acids. The germline gives CDR1 LNHDA, CDR2 SQIVND (reference sequence). The DNA of the CDR3 is TGTGCCAGTACCGGACAGGGGGGGAGCACTGAAGCTTTCTTT. Translation: CASTGQGGSTEAFF.

This clonotype was counted ten times or more. The genes are TRBV7-2 and TRBJ2-5, with TRBD1 matching over 8 bases. The CDR3 has 13 amino acids. Germline values: CDR1 SGHTA, CDR2 FQGNSA. V lost 6 bases to trimming and J lost 4 bases; unmatched junction nucleotides: 4. The CDR3 DNA is TGTGCCAGCAGTTACAGGGGGGCAGAGACCCAGTACTTC. This gives the protein CASSYRGAETQYF.

Comment on this clonotype: This sequence may be a read error, since a much larger clone differs from it by one base. CDR3 coding DNA: TGTACCAGCAGCCGAACCCAGGGGGAAGCCTACGAGCAGTACTTC. Translating it yields CTSSRTQGEAYEQYF. V gene TRBV11-2 combines with J gene TRBJ2-7, with 7 bases aligning to TRBD1. Germline V lookup: CDR1 SGHAT, CDR2 FQNNGV. The CDR3 totals 15 residues.

This clonotype was picked up a small number of times. The rearrangement joins TRBV11-1 to TRBJ2-2; D gene ambiguous. This CDR3 region has 16 residues. V lost 3 bases and J 1 base, leaving 12 bases between the germline ends. Germline V gene sequence: CDR1 SGHAT, CDR2 FQDESV (reference sequence). This CDR3 reads CASSFYRPGNTGELFF. The CDR3 nucleotides are TGTGCCAGCAGCTTTTATCGACCAGGGAACACCGGGGAGCTGTTTTTT.

This clonotype was detected many times. The chain employs TRBV6-1 and TRBJ1-1; the D is unclear. The CDR3 length is 12 residues. Trimming removed 8 bases from V and 1 base from J, with 8 bases in between. Germline assignment: CDR1 MNHNS and CDR2 SASEGT. The CDR3 bases are TGTGCCAGCGGGGATGGGAACACTGAAGCTTTCTTT. Translating gives CASGDGNTEAFF.

The sample holds many counts of this clonotype. This chain connects TRBV2 to TRBJ1-5; D gene unclear. The CDR3 consists of 15 residues. V lost 1 base to trimming and J lost 5 bases, with 12 bases between them. Germline CDR1 reads SNHLY; CDR2 reads FYNNEI. CDR3 coding DNA: TGTGCCAGCAGTGAAGTAGAGACGGTCTATCAGCCCCAGCATTTT. Residues: CASSEVETVYQPQHF.

The chain combines TRBV15 with TRBJ1-1; TRBD1 aligns across 8 bases. Trimming took 5 bases from V and 3 from J; bases not matched to a gene: 5. Germline CDR1 reads LNHNV; CDR2 reads YYDKDF (reference sequence). This CDR3 spans 14 amino acids. The CDR3 region has the DNA TGTGCCACCAGCGCCCGACAGGGGCACACTGAAGCTTTCTTT. Translation gives CATSARQGHTEAFF.

Many counts were recorded for this clonotype. The chain has TRBV9 and TRBJ2-7; perhaps TRBD1 as D (5 bases). V lost 5 bases and J 7 bases, leaving 25 bases between the germline ends. Germline V lookup: CDR1 SGDLS, CDR2 YYNGEE. The CDR3 consists of 16 residues. The CDR3 loop is CASSSEVGGAWVEQYF. The CDR3 region has the DNA TGTGCCAGCAGTTCCGAGGTTGGTGGGGCCTGGGTTGAGCAGTACTTC.

This clonotype was observed many times. This chain joins TRBV12-3 or TRBV12-4 and TRBJ2-4; 10 bases are a match to TRBD2. CDR3 length: 14 residues. V dropped 4 bases and J dropped 8; count of bases not matched to a gene: 5. The CDR3 sequence: CASSSAGGPDIQYF. CDR3 nucleotide sequence: TGTGCCAGCAGTTCAGCGGGGGGGCCGGACATTCAGTACTTC.

This clonotype has at least ten counts. This chain's CDR3 is CASSSSGVSGELFF. The DNA for the CDR3 is TGTGCCAGCAGCTCCTCGGGGGTCTCCGGGGAGCTGTTTTTT. The rearrangement joins TRBV7-3 to TRBJ2-2; the D gene is possibly TRBD2 (6 bases). CDR3 length equals 14 residues. The ends were cut back, 4 bases at V and 6 bases at J, with 12 bases in the middle. Germline V gene lookup returns CDR1 SGHTA and CDR2 FQGTGA.

The chain links TRBV12-3 or TRBV12-4 to TRBJ1-1, with 11 bases matching TRBD1. V gave up 6 bases and J gave up 0 bases; unmatched junction bases: 6. This CDR3 has 16 amino acids. This CDR3 reads CASRPRTGGLNTEAFF. In nucleotides, the CDR3 is TGTGCCAGCAGACCTAGGACAGGGGGCCTGAACACTGAAGCTTTCTTT.

This clonotype was recorded at least ten times. The chain links TRBV6-5 to TRBJ2-2; the D is unclear. Germline V lookup: CDR1 MNHEY, CDR2 SVGAGI. CDR3 length: 15 residues. V was pared by 0 bases and J by 1 base, with 6 bases between. The DNA for the CDR3 is TGTGCCAGCAGTTACTCGTATCAGAACACCGGGGAGCTGTTTTTT. Its translation is CASSYSYQNTGELFF.

This clonotype occurred many times. This chain uses TRBV27 with TRBJ1-2; D gene unclear. The germline V gene has CDR1 MNHEY and CDR2 SMNVEV (reference sequence). The CDR3 has 14 amino acids. The ends were cut back, 7 bases at V and 3 bases at J, with 15 bases in the middle. In DNA form, the CDR3 reads TGTGCCAGCACTCCGAGTGGGAATGACTATGGCTACACCTTC. Residues: CASTPSGNDYGYTF.

This clonotype came up many times. The rearrangement uses TRBV12-3 or TRBV12-4 and TRBJ1-1, with 9 bases lining up with TRBD1. Germline trimming cut 5 bases from V and 10 bases from J; bases unmatched to any gene: 2. This CDR3 contains 11 residues. DNA of the CDR3: TGTGCCAGCAGTACGGACAGGGGAGCTTTCTTT. Translation: CASSTDRGAFF.

This chain connects TRBV2 to TRBJ1-2; tentative D call: TRBD1 (6 bases). Trimming took 2 bases from V and 3 from J, leaving 13 bases between them. The V gene's germline CDR1 is SNHLY and CDR2 FYNNEI. The CDR3 is 15 residues long. The CDR3 sequence: CASSEQGRGHYGYTF. The CDR3 coding sequence is TGTGCCAGCAGTGAACAGGGACGGGGGCACTATGGCTACACCTTC.